Given below is one TCR beta chain in context. Its binding antigen is unknown. Per-nucleotide qualities are absent, and no much larger clonotype sits a single base away. Sample time point, as interpreted from the label and publication: approximately eleven months on ibrutinib. For TCR beta library preparation, roughly 1.8 micrograms of genomic DNA was extracted from cryopreserved PBMCs. Longitudinal blood samples from CLL patients on ibrutinib monotherapy underwent high-throughput TCR beta sequencing. Patients were enrolled in a phase 2 open-label single-center ibrutinib monotherapy trial. Germline trimming: 4 bases from V, 11 bases from J; junction bases outside gene matches: 8. The germline V gene encodes CDR1 MNHEY and CDR2 SVGAGI. The cysteine opens and the phenylalanine closes a CDR3 of 13 amino acids. Solely the CDR3 DNA is kept, with 39 bases framed from the first base. The data were obtained in a study of cytotoxic CD8 clonotypes in ibrutinib-treated CLL (dated by TCRdb to about 2021). Context from the whole study: The cohort had about a dozen relapsed/refractory and more than 14 treatment-naive patients; roughly 17 were IGHV unmutated. Responses were partial in approximately 24 patients and complete in 2; after median around 66 months follow-up, roughly 14 stayed in remission and some twelve progressed. Response samples were taken after a median of around 13 months on treatment, ranging from 6 to 36 months. On average, each sample yielded about 260,000 productive templates and tens of thousands of productive rearrangements. Longitudinal samples were obtainable from about 30% of the roughly 90 participants in the trial. Cryopreserved peripheral blood mononuclear cells were obtained prior to treatment, at the time of response, and at either disease progression or sustained remission. Patients were still on ibrutinib when every remission and progressive disease sample was collected.

Each clonotype received, on average, roughly 9.6x coverage in deep resolution sequencing performed on a MiSeq, where the target depth lay between 1 in 1 million and 1 in 200,000 T cells. The immunoSEQ hsTCRB Kit was used to generate the TCR beta libraries. Per the source publication's procedure: The data were analyzed with ImmunoSEQ Analyzer and ImmunoSEQ Data Assistant, and V, D and J gene assignments followed IMGT definitions. Clonality, with values ranging from 0 to 1, was calculated as one minus the normalized Shannon entropy of productive rearrangement frequencies. Public clonotype analysis was restricted to overrepresented clonotypes comprising at least 0.05% of each patient's repertoire. Repertoires from more than ten age-matched healthy donors in immuneACCESS were used as clonality controls. TCRdb mirrors the immuneACCESS table, restricted to in-frame sequences. Some clones are absent from its copies; in checked studies, under half trace to an unresolved V gene, and the reason for the others is unknown. That table gives V, J and clone size, and the DNA gave D and trimming. The sample includes some 140,000 clones, with about 91% observed a single time. Of the sample, 10% to 12% is held by the ten largest clones.

Here is what the overall study found, with its caveats: Public clonotypes were rare and either contracted or stayed stable during treatment, and the rise in clonality at ibrutinib response reflected the expansion of private clonotypes. Sampling times were not matched between sustained-remission and progressing patients, and lymph node repertoires were not studied. At baseline, clonality was higher than in age-matched healthy donors and showed a strong correlation with circulating CD8+ T-cell counts. An increase in clonality was observed at ibrutinib response, with clonality remaining stable during sustained remission and falling back toward baseline at progression.

This receptor chain uses TRBV6-5 and TRBJ2-3; 8 nucleotides in the junction match TRBD1. This receptor was identified in a human donor with chronic lymphocytic leukemia. Source: PBMCs, taken after 12 months of ibrutinib treatment. The DNA sequence reads TGTGCCAGCAGTTCATTAGGACAGGGTATGCAGTATTTT. It codes for CASSSLGQGMQYF.